The entry that follows covers one T cell receptor beta chain sequence. In the authors' methods: Estimated nucleated cell counts came from reference gene primer amplification. Libraries were prepared by immunoSEQ multiplex PCR; TCRdb keeps only in-frame clonotypes and omits some of them. Clone size and the V and J calls come from that table; the DNA yielded D and trimming. The table records about 280,000 clones, about nine tenths of them present only once. This sample was taken from a study of blood T cell repertoires in COVID-19. Germline V gene data show CDR1 as KGHDR and CDR2 as SFDVKD. V was pared by 5 bases and J by 5 bases, with 14 bases between. This CDR3 is built from 14 residues.

The receptor comes from a man aged 45-65 years with acute or convalescent COVID-19. Sequencing was done on a sample of peripheral blood. The rearrangement joins TRBV24-1 to TRBJ1-2, with D hard to call. The CDR3: CATSGEPPQYGYTF. The CDR3 DNA is TGTGCCACCAGTGGGGAGCCGCCGCAGTATGGCTACACCTTC.